These 30 T cell receptor beta chains came from one sample sequenced in a study of high-grade serous ovarian cancer treatment subgroups. Some clones are missing from TCRdb's copy, which holds only in-frame ones; the method was immunoSEQ multiplex PCR. The data hold 2,500 to 3,500 clones, with around 75% observed a single time. Tumor tissue was taken before any definitive surgery or chemotherapy was given. Specimen: tumor tissue. These receptors all come from a human donor with high-grade serous ovarian cancer.

V and J are TRBV18 and TRBJ2-4, with TRBD1 identical over 7 bases. This CDR3 has 14 residues. Looked up from germline, CDR1 is KGHSH and CDR2 is LQKENI. V shed 1 base and J 8 bases; nucleotides not matched to a gene: 5. As DNA, the CDR3 is TGTGCCAGCTCACCACGGACAGGTATCGACATTCAGTACTTC. Its translation: CASSPRTGIDIQYF.

This clone was seen a single time. The chain's CDR3 is CASSLQANTGELFF. CDR3 in DNA: TGTGCCAGCAGCTTACAGGCGAACACCGGGGAGCTGTTTTTT. The V and J genes are TRBV7-3 and TRBJ2-2; D is ambiguous. CDR3 length: 14 residues. From germline, CDR1 is SGHTA and CDR2 FQGTGA. V lost 2 bases and J 0 bases, leaving 4 bases between the germline ends.

This clone came up once. The rearrangement joins TRBV6-5 to TRBJ2-7, with 8 nucleotides matching TRBD2. Germline CDR1 is MNHEY and CDR2 is SVGAGI. Trimming took 2 bases from V and 3 from J; bases not matched to a gene: 3. The CDR3 is 14 amino acids. The CDR3 DNA is TGTGCCAGCAGTTACGTACGGGGGGGCTACGAGCAGTACTTC. Its translation: CASSYVRGGYEQYF.

The chain joins TRBV20-1 to TRBJ2-3; D gene ambiguous. Trimming removed 6 bases at V and 4 bases at J, with 8 bases between. Germline-derived CDR1 and CDR2 are DFQATT and SNEGSKA (reference sequence). This CDR3 has 11 amino acids. CDR3 coding DNA: TGCAGTGCCCGGCCGGCAGATACGCAGTATTTT. The encoded protein is CSARPADTQYF.

V and J are TRBV28 and TRBJ2-5; 11 nucleotides match TRBD2. The tail of the sequence fits TRBJ2-7 better, so the J call may be wrong. Germline V lookup: CDR1 MDHEN, CDR2 SYDVKM. CDR3 length: 15 residues. The CDR3: CASTSPGLAVYEQYF. DNA for the CDR3: TGTGCCAGCACTTCCCCGGGACTAGCGGTCTACGAGCAGTACTTC.

The gene calls are TRBV28 and TRBJ1-5; 8 positions agree with TRBD1. The CDR3 consists of 14 residues. Germline V lookup: CDR1 MDHEN, CDR2 SYDVKM. The V gene end was trimmed by 6 bases and the J gene end by 4 bases; junction bases not matched to a gene: 5. CDR3 nucleotides: TGTGCCAGCAGGTGGACAGGGATGAATCAGCCCCAGCATTTT. Residues: CASRWTGMNQPQHF.

The table lists this clone with a few counts. The chain carries TRBV21-1 and TRBJ2-7; the table names TRBD2, a call not compared with the DNA. TRBV21-1 is annotated as a pseudogene. This CDR3 has 15 amino acids. In DNA form, the CDR3 reads TGTGCCAGCAGCCCAGGACTAGCGGGATCGTCCGAGCAGTACTTC. Residues: CASSPGLAGSSEQYF.

V and J are TRBV14 and TRBJ1-4, with D tentatively TRBD1 (6 bases). Germline V gene lookup returns CDR1 SGHDN and CDR2 FVKESK. This CDR3 contains 15 residues. V lost 1 base to trimming and J lost 8 bases, with 14 bases between them. The CDR3 DNA follows: TGTGCCAGCAGCCAAGTTGGGGGGCGGGGAGAAAAACTGTTTTTT. This codes for CASSQVGGRGEKLFF.

The V call is TRBV4-2, the J call TRBJ2-3; 7 nucleotides match TRBD1. This CDR3 contains 15 residues. V lost 4 bases and J lost 1; bases outside the gene matches: 5. The germline V gene encodes CDR1 LGHNA and CDR2 YNFKEQ. The CDR3 region has the DNA TGTGCCAGCAGCCGAGGACAGGCGGGCACAGATACGCAGTATTTT. It encodes CASSRGQAGTDTQYF.

The chain combines TRBV6-1 with TRBJ2-5; D might be TRBD1 (6 bases). Deletions cut 1 base from V and 5 bases from J, with 8 bases between. CDR1 and CDR2 (germline): MNHNS, SASEGT. The CDR3 loop spans 13 amino acids. The chain's CDR3 is CASSEDRVETQYF. CDR3 DNA: TGTGCCAGCAGTGAAGACAGGGTGGAGACCCAGTACTTC.

This clone has a handful of counts. The chain joins TRBV6-4 to TRBJ1-4; 7 nucleotides match TRBD1. Per the germline V gene, CDR1 is MRHNA and CDR2 is SNTAGT. V dropped 2 bases and J dropped 11; count of bases not matched to a gene: 5. This CDR3 has 13 amino acids. This CDR3 is CASSDEPTGKLFF. The CDR3 nucleotides are TGTGCCAGCAGTGACGAACCGACAGGGAAACTGTTTTTT.

The J gene is TRBJ1-5, the V gene TRBV7-2; TRBD1 is a possible D gene (6 bases). The CDR3 sequence is 15 residues long. The germline CDR1 and CDR2 sequences are SGHTA and FQGNSA. The V end was cut by 2 bases, the J end by 7 bases, with 15 bases between. The CDR3 is CASSLNGPTGQPQHF. The CDR3, as DNA: TGTGCCAGCAGCTTAAATGGCCCGACAGGCCAGCCCCAGCATTTT.

This chain joins TRBV7-2 and TRBJ2-7; D gene ambiguous. CDR1 is SGHTA and CDR2 is FQGNSA in the germline V gene. Trimming left V 5 bases short and J 2 bases short, with 13 bases between. The CDR3 runs 14 residues. This CDR3 reads CASSPGRNTYEQYF. The CDR3 bases are TGTGCCAGCAGCCCAGGAAGGAATACCTACGAGCAGTACTTC.

This chain uses TRBV7-6 with TRBJ2-3; weak D call: TRBD1 (6 bases). Germline assignment: CDR1 SGHVS and CDR2 FNYEAQ. The CDR3 has 12 amino acids. Deletions cut 5 bases from V and 8 bases from J, with 11 bases between. The CDR3 nucleotides read TGTGCCAGCAGCATACAGGGACGTACGCAGTATTTT. Protein: CASSIQGRTQYF.

The V gene is TRBV4-2, the J gene TRBJ1-6; D is unclear. The CDR3 runs 17 residues. Germline V CDR1 and CDR2: LGHNA, YNFKEQ. The V end was cut by 4 bases, the J end by 3 bases, with 16 bases between. DNA for the CDR3: TGTGCCAGCAGCCCCGAATGGTGGGCTCTCTATAATTCACCCCTCCACTTT. Encoded protein: CASSPEWWALYNSPLHF.

The chain links TRBV15 to TRBJ2-3, with TRBD2 as a possible D gene (5 bases). Between the trimmed V and J ends, which lost 1 base and 0 bases, there was a span of 11 bases. Germline values: CDR1 LNHNV, CDR2 YYDKDF (reference sequence). The CDR3 loop spans 16 amino acids. The CDR3 sequence: CATSRGEFTSTDTQYF. The CDR3, as DNA: TGTGCCACCAGCAGAGGGGAGTTTACTAGCACAGATACGCAGTATTTT.

This clone has only one observation. This chain uses TRBV6-5 with TRBJ2-4; D remains ambiguous. This CDR3 is 16 amino acids long. CDR1 and CDR2 (germline): MNHEY, SVGAGI. The ends were cut back, 4 bases at V and 1 base at J, with 14 bases in the middle. The CDR3 region is CASSSQSRLAKNIQYF. For the CDR3, the DNA is TGTGCCAGCAGTTCCCAGTCCCGTCTCGCCAAAAACATTCAGTACTTC.

This clone was seen only a few times. The chain joins TRBV7-2 to TRBJ1-2; TRBD1 agrees at 8 bases. This CDR3 spans 14 amino acids. With V trimmed by 5 bases and J by 5 bases, 7 bases remained unmatched. Germline CDR1 is SGHTA and CDR2 is FQGNSA. CDR3 coding DNA: TGTGCCAGCAGCGCCAGGGGGCGCGGGTATGGCTACACCTTC. It specifies CASSARGRGYGYTF.

This sequence joins TRBV27 and TRBJ2-1; 7 bases are a match to TRBD2. The ends lost 5 bases at V and 9 bases at J; junction bases unmatched: 10. Germline assignment: CDR1 MNHEY and CDR2 SMNVEV (reference sequence). The CDR3 has 14 amino acids. The CDR3 is CASSPPAGATEQFF. The DNA of the CDR3 is TGTGCCAGCAGTCCGCCTGCGGGAGCGACTGAGCAGTTCTTC.

The V gene is TRBV5-1, the J gene TRBJ2-3, with 8 positions matching TRBD2. Unmatched junction bases numbered 4, after V lost 1 base and J lost 3 bases. This CDR3 has 15 residues. Per the germline V gene, CDR1 is SGHRS and CDR2 is YFSETQ. Here the CDR3 reads CASSLPGGGTDTQYF. CDR3 nucleotide sequence: TGCGCCAGCAGCTTGCCCGGGGGGGGAACAGATACGCAGTATTTT.

The J gene is TRBJ1-5, the V gene TRBV13; D perhaps matches TRBD1 (5 bases). Trimming took off 5 bases at V and 0 bases at J, with 14 bases between the two ends. The germline V gene encodes CDR1 PRHDT and CDR2 FYEKMQ (reference sequence). The CDR3 extends over 16 amino acids. The CDR3 sequence is CASSAGAGPSNQPQHF. The CDR3 DNA reads as TGTGCCAGCAGCGCCGGGGCGGGGCCTAGCAATCAGCCCCAGCATTTT.

The chain employs TRBV18 and TRBJ2-7; D not resolved. The CDR3 totals 15 residues. Trimming cost V 0 bases and J 3 bases, with 12 bases left between them. CDR1 is KGHSH and CDR2 is LQKENI in the germline V gene. The CDR3 coding sequence is TGTGCCAGCTCACCACCAACCGCTAATGACTACGAGCAGTACTTC. Its protein product is CASSPPTANDYEQYF. Filled out from reference TRBV18 and TRBJ2-7, the complete variable domain reads NAGVMQNPRHLVRRRGQEARLRCSPMKGHSHVYWYRQLPEEGLKFMVYLQKENIIDESGMPKERFSAEFPKEGPSILRIQQVVRGDSAAYFCASSPPTANDYEQYFGPGTRLTVT.

The rearrangement links TRBV18 to TRBJ2-2; D may be TRBD2 (5 bases). CDR1 is KGHSH and CDR2 is LQKENI in the germline V gene. The CDR3 runs 16 residues. V was pared by 4 bases and J by 0 bases, with 12 bases between. This CDR3 is CASSREGGTNTGELFF. CDR3 bases: TGTGCCAGCTCACGAGAGGGCGGTACGAACACCGGGGAGCTGTTTTTT.

The chain is built from TRBV29-1 and TRBJ1-4; D uncertain. CDR3 length: 13 amino acids. Per the germline V gene, CDR1 is SQVTM and CDR2 is ANQGSEA. V dropped 4 bases and J dropped 0 bases, with 6 bases sitting between them. CDR3 in DNA: TGCAGCGTTGGGACCTCAACTAATGAAAAACTGTTTTTT. This sequence encodes CSVGTSTNEKLFF.

V gene TRBV4-1 combines with J gene TRBJ2-7, with 7 bases fitting TRBD1. This CDR3 has 16 residues. In germline, CDR1 is MGHRA, CDR2 YSYEKL. V lost 0 bases to trimming and J lost 2 bases; unmatched junction nucleotides: 7. The CDR3 spells CASSQDIRTGPYEQYF. DNA for the CDR3: TGCGCCAGCAGCCAAGATATTAGGACAGGCCCCTACGAGCAGTACTTC.

The chain recombines TRBV5-1 with TRBJ2-7, with D perhaps matching TRBD2 (6 bases). The CDR3 runs to 12 residues. Germline CDR1 reads SGHRS; CDR2 reads YFSETQ. V was clipped by 0 bases and J by 7 bases, with 8 bases between them. CDR3 sequence (DNA): TGCGCCAGCAGCTTGGTTGGGGGGGAGCAGTACTTC. As protein: CASSLVGGEQYF.

The rearrangement uses TRBV6-6 and TRBJ1-2; weak D call: TRBD1 (5 bases). Between the trimmed V and J ends, which lost 3 bases and 8 bases, there was a span of 16 bases. The CDR3 spans 14 residues. CDR1 is MNHNY, CDR2 SVGAGI, per germline (reference sequence). CDR3 loop: CASSYQGGMGGYTF. CDR3 sequence (DNA): TGTGCCAGCAGTTATCAGGGCGGGATGGGAGGCTACACCTTC.

The V call is TRBV27, the J call TRBJ2-7, with 11 bases that match TRBD2. The germline V gene has CDR1 MNHEY and CDR2 SMNVEV (reference sequence). The ends lost 6 bases at V and 4 bases at J; junction bases unmatched: 8. This CDR3 region has 15 residues. The DNA of the CDR3 is TGTGCCAGCAGCATAGCGGGAGGGCCTCGGTACGAGCAGTACTTC. Its translation is CASSIAGGPRYEQYF.

The chain links TRBV27 to TRBJ1-1; the match to TRBD1 covers 7 bases. The germline V gene has CDR1 MNHEY and CDR2 SMNVEV (reference sequence). With V trimmed by 6 bases and J by 6 bases, 7 bases remained unmatched. The CDR3 has 13 residues. CDR3 nucleotide sequence: TGTGCCAGCAGGGGACAGTTCCACGCTGAAGCTTTCTTT. This translates into CASRGQFHAEAFF.

This clone occurred a few times. The rearrangement joins TRBV7-2 to TRBJ2-5; no firm D call. Germline CDR1 SGHTA, CDR2 FQGNSA. There are 12 residues in the CDR3. The germline V and J ends were trimmed by 7 bases and 4 bases, with 10 bases remaining between them. CDR3 loop: CASNLFGETQYF. Written as DNA, the CDR3 is TGTGCCAGCAACCTTTTTGGAGAGACCCAGTACTTC.